This T cell receptor (beta chain) was sequenced during a study of identifying expanded T cells in peripheral blood. Comment on this clone: Its matching antigen is unknown.

This table comes from immunoSEQ multiplex PCR, and its TCRdb copy is limited to in-frame clones, with some not included. The sample lists around 100,000 clones; around nine tenths were seen once. Germline V lookup: CDR1 SGHDT, CDR2 YYEEEE. Deletions cut 2 bases from V and 0 bases from J, with 12 bases between. There are 16 residues in the CDR3. Overall study results and limits: Technical replicates showed roughly 1.2 changed clones; two weeks around 15; four weeks 19. Variance in clone template counts between approximately 2-week samples significantly increased with total template count across all healthy donors.

During the collection period, no donor immune events like infections were recorded. V usage is TRBV5-6 and J usage is TRBJ2-4; maybe TRBD1 (6 bases). Sample: blood. The sequence came from a person aged 18 to 75 in good health. CDR3 sequence: CASSFRTVLAKNIQYF. CDR3 DNA sequence: TGTGCCAGCAGCTTTAGGACAGTCCTAGCCAAAAACATTCAGTACTTC. Drawing the rest from reference TRBV5-6 and TRBJ2-4, the complete variable domain is DAGVTQSPTHLIKTRGQQVTLRCSPKSGHDTVSWYQQALGQGPQFIFQYYEEEERQRGNFPDRFSGHQFPNYSSELNVNALLLGDSALYLCASSFRTVLAKNIQYFGAGTRLSVL.